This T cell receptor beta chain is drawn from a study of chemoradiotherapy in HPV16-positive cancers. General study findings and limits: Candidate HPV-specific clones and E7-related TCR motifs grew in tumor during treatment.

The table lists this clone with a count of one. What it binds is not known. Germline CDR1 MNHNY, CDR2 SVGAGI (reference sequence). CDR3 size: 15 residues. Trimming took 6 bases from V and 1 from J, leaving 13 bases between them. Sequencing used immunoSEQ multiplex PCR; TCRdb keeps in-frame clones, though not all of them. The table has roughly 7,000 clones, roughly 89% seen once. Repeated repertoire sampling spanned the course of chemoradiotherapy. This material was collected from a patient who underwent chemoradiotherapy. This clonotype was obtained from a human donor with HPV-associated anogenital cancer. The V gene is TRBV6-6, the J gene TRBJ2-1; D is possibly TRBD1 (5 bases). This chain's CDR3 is CASRDQGGSYNEQFF. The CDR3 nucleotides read TGTGCCAGCAGGGACCAGGGTGGTTCCTACAATGAGCAGTTCTTC.